This T cell receptor (beta chain) was recovered during a study of radiation and T cells in renal cell carcinoma. This clone was counted a few times. Trimming cost V 3 bases and J 6 bases; bases outside gene matches: 11. Germline assignment: CDR1 WNHNN and CDR2 SYGVQD (reference sequence). The CDR3 sequence is 16 residues long. Generated by immunoSEQ multiplex PCR, the TCRdb table keeps only in-frame clones and is missing some. The repertoire holds some 25,000 clones, with 58% as singletons. This sample's treatment: treatment-naive control, cytoreductive nephrectomy. The chain is built from TRBV10-1 and TRBJ2-3; 8 positions match TRBD2. This TCR was recovered from a middle-aged man with renal cell carcinoma. The sequencing used tumor tissue, collected from a patient whose treatment was nephrectomy without radiotherapy. The CDR3 loop reads CASSDHSAGGSDTQYF. CDR3 nucleotides: TGCGCCAGCAGTGATCACTCGGCGGGAGGTTCGGATACGCAGTATTTT.